Following are 27 T cell receptor beta chains from one sample sequenced in a study of blood T cell repertoires in COVID-19. The data were produced by immunoSEQ multiplex PCR, yet TCRdb's version contains in-frame clones alone and is incomplete. The sample lists about 89,000 clones; approximately 88% were seen once. The sample comprised peripheral blood. All receptors come from a man between 60 and 75 years old with acute or convalescent COVID-19.

The chain links TRBV3-1 (or the pseudogene TRBV3-2) to TRBJ1-2, with D hard to call. V was cut by 4 bases and J by 1 base, with 13 bases left in between. The V gene's germline CDR1 is LGHDT and CDR2 YNNKEL (reference sequence). The CDR3 has 15 residues. DNA of the CDR3: TGTGCCAGCAGCCTAGCGGCCCAGGTTAACTATGGCTACACCTTC. Translated, it gives CASSLAAQVNYGYTF.

V usage is TRBV11-2 and J usage is TRBJ2-7; perhaps TRBD1 as D (5 bases). CDR3 length equals 14 residues. Trimming stripped 1 base from V and 3 bases from J, with 10 bases between. The germline V gene encodes CDR1 SGHAT and CDR2 FQNNGV. CDR3 protein: CASSLVAGYYEQYF. CDR3 in DNA: TGTGCCAGCAGCTTAGTGGCAGGGTACTACGAGCAGTACTTC.

J is TRBJ2-5 and V is TRBV3-1 (or the pseudogene TRBV3-2), with unresolved D. Trimming removed 4 bases at V and 1 base at J, with 10 bases between. The CDR3 is 14 amino acids. CDR1 LGHDT and CDR2 YNNKEL come from the germline V gene (reference sequence). In nucleotides, the CDR3 is TGTGCCAGCAGCCTCGCGGTGGGCCAAGAGACCCAGTACTTC. Translated, it gives CASSLAVGQETQYF.

The rearrangement uses TRBV11-2 and TRBJ2-3, with D maybe TRBD1 (6 bases). The germline CDR1 and CDR2 sequences are SGHAT and FQNNGV. CDR3 length equals 15 residues. Deletions cut 6 bases from V and 3 bases from J, with 16 bases between. The CDR3 nucleotides are TGTGCCAGCAGAAAAAGTGGGGGCGGTACAGATACGCAGTATTTT. Translation gives CASRKSGGGTDTQYF.

J is TRBJ1-1 and V is TRBV12-3 or TRBV12-4; D might be TRBD1 (6 bases). This CDR3 is built from 13 residues. V was clipped by 1 base and J by 8 bases, with 11 bases between them. CDR3 DNA: TGTGCCAGCAGTTTAGATGCAGGGGTAGAAGCTTTCTTT. Its translation: CASSLDAGVEAFF.

This chain links TRBV27 with TRBJ2-7; 16 bases agree with TRBD2. The germline CDR1 and CDR2 sequences are MNHEY and SMNVEV (reference sequence). This CDR3 is 17 amino acids long. The J segment lost 3 bases and the V segment lost 5 bases, leaving 7 bases of the junction unmatched. The CDR3 nucleotides read TGTGCCAGCAGTGACGGGACTAGCGGGAGGGGGGTCTACGAGCAGTACTTC. Translating gives CASSDGTSGRGVYEQYF.

The CDR3 DNA is TGTGCCAGCAGCGTTACAGGGGGTATGGCCACTGAAGCTTTCTTT. It is translated as CASSVTGGMATEAFF. J is TRBJ1-1 and V is TRBV9; 8 bases are a match to TRBD1. CDR1 is SGDLS and CDR2 is YYNGEE in the germline V gene. With V trimmed by 2 bases and J by 4 bases, 7 bases remained unmatched. The CDR3 length is 15 residues. Full variable domain (outside the CDR3, taken from reference TRBV9 and TRBJ1-1): DSGVTQTPKHLITATGQRVTLRCSPRSGDLSVYWYQQSLDQGLQFLIQYYNGEERAKGNILERFSAQQFPDLHSELNLSSLELGDSALYFCASSVTGGMATEAFFGQGTRLTVV.

The rearrangement links TRBV27 to TRBJ1-2; D perhaps matches TRBD1 (5 bases). This CDR3 comprises 13 residues. Germline values: CDR1 MNHEY, CDR2 SMNVEV (reference sequence). Deletions cut 6 bases from V and 8 bases from J, with 16 bases between. CDR3 DNA sequence: TGTGCCAGCAGCCCCCGTAGGGGAGGGGGCTACACCTTC. It is translated as CASSPRRGGGYTF.

The rearrangement links TRBV4-1 to TRBJ2-7; TRBD2 might be the D (6 bases). This CDR3 has 16 amino acids. Germline V lookup: CDR1 MGHRA, CDR2 YSYEKL. V dropped 1 base and J dropped 7 bases, with 20 bases sitting between them. This CDR3 reads CASSQGQAGGRFEQYF. CDR3 sequence (DNA): TGCGCCAGCAGCCAAGGCCAAGCGGGCGGACGGTTTGAGCAGTACTTC.

V is TRBV9 and J is TRBJ1-5; 7 positions match TRBD1. V lost 0 bases, J lost 1 base, and 1 base stayed unmatched. Per the germline V gene, CDR1 is SGDLS and CDR2 is YYNGEE. This CDR3 has 15 amino acids. CDR3 bases: TGTGCCAGCAGCGTAGGACAGGGAAGCAATCAGCCCCAGCATTTT. Translating gives CASSVGQGSNQPQHF.

The V gene is TRBV24-1, the J gene TRBJ2-7, with 8 bases aligning to TRBD1. The CDR3 runs 14 residues. Germline CDR1 and CDR2: KGHDR and SFDVKD. Trimming removed 3 bases from V and 5 bases from J; junction bases left unmatched: 5. CDR3: CATSDPSQGDEQYF. In nucleotides, the CDR3 is TGTGCCACCAGTGATCCCTCACAGGGGGACGAGCAGTACTTC.

This rearrangement joins TRBV9 to TRBJ2-5, with 10 bases fitting TRBD2. V lost 4 bases to trimming and J lost 4 bases; unmatched junction nucleotides: 19. CDR3 length equals 19 residues. The germline CDR1 and CDR2 sequences are SGDLS and YYNGEE. CDR3 sequence: CASSRGGGRSGRARETQYF. The CDR3 DNA is TGTGCCAGCAGCCGAGGAGGGGGGCGGAGCGGGAGGGCCCGAGAGACCCAGTACTTC.

The chain joins TRBV6-2 or TRBV6-3 to TRBJ1-1, with a weak D call TRBD1 (5 bases). The CDR3 sequence is 14 residues long. Trimming removed 4 bases at V and 1 base at J, with 10 bases between. Germline V gene data show CDR1 as MNHEY and CDR2 as SVGEGT. The CDR3 spells CASSFLGQNTEAFF. The DNA for the CDR3 is TGTGCCAGCAGTTTCCTCGGACAGAACACTGAAGCTTTCTTT.

The chain uses TRBV2 and TRBJ1-6; 9 bases map to TRBD1. Germline CDR1 SNHLY, CDR2 FYNNEI. This CDR3 has 14 residues. Unmatched junction bases numbered 4, after V lost 6 bases and J lost 7 bases. CDR3 sequence reads: CASSSTGGNSPLHF. CDR3 coding DNA: TGTGCCAGCAGCTCGACAGGGGGGAATTCACCCCTCCACTTT.

V and J are TRBV19 and TRBJ2-7; D is perhaps TRBD2 (6 bases). The CDR3 runs 15 residues. CDR1 and CDR2 (germline): LNHDA, SQIVND (reference sequence). The V gene lost 6 bases and the J gene lost 1 base, with 16 bases spanning the gap. The CDR3 coding sequence is TGTGCCAGTAGGGACGGCAGCGCGGGATCCTACGAGCAGTACTTC. Amino acids: CASRDGSAGSYEQYF.

The chain links TRBV30 to TRBJ1-6, with no clear D. CDR1 is GTSNPN, CDR2 SVGIG, per germline (reference sequence). V lost 4 bases to trimming and J lost 0 bases, with 7 bases between them. The CDR3 sequence is 14 residues long. The CDR3 coding sequence is TGTGCCTGGACGAGGAGCTCCTATAATTCACCCCTCCACTTT. It codes for CAWTRSSYNSPLHF. Looking up the rest from reference TRBV30 and TRBJ1-6 gives the full variable domain: SQTIHQWPATLVQPVGSPLSLECTVEGTSNPNLYWYRQAAGRGLQLLFYSVGIGQISSEVPQNLSASRPQDRQFILSSKKLLLSDSGFYLCAWTRSSYNSPLHFGNGTRLTVT.

The CDR3 sequence: CASSLGRTGNTEAFF. The CDR3 coding sequence is TGTGCCAGCAGCTTAGGGCGGACAGGGAACACTGAAGCTTTCTTT. This chain connects TRBV7-2 to TRBJ1-1; 7 nucleotides align to TRBD1. Per germline, CDR1 SGHTA and CDR2 FQGNSA. This CDR3 is built from 15 residues. J gave up 1 base and V 1 base, and 3 bases lay outside the gene matches.

On this clone itself: This sample also contains other DNA sequences that code for the same CDR3. This chain joins TRBV27 and TRBJ2-2, with 11 bases lining up with TRBD1. Losses at the gene ends were 5 bases for V and 1 base for J; bases not matched to a gene: 9. The germline CDR1 and CDR2 sequences are MNHEY and SMNVEV (reference sequence). The CDR3 length is 18 residues. CDR3 in DNA: TGTGCCAGCAGTCAGAACGGACAGGGGGCGATGAACACCGGGGAGCTGTTTTTT. Protein sequence: CASSQNGQGAMNTGELFF.

The chain is built from TRBV7-8 and TRBJ1-5; 10 positions agree with TRBD1. With 5 bases clipped from V and 3 bases from J, the junction kept 1 base outside the gene matches. The germline V gene has CDR1 SGHVS and CDR2 FQNEAQ. The CDR3 has 14 amino acids. The CDR3 nucleotides read TGTGCCAGCAGCGGGACAGGGGTCAATCAGCCCCAGCATTTT. Protein sequence: CASSGTGVNQPQHF.

The chain combines TRBV19 with TRBJ2-3; weak D call: TRBD1 (5 bases). V was trimmed by 3 bases and J by 1 base, leaving 8 bases between them. This CDR3 comprises 14 residues. The germline CDR1 and CDR2 sequences are LNHDA and SQIVND (reference sequence). The CDR3 nucleotides read TGTGCCAGTAGTATGGGGCCAGGCACAGATACGCAGTATTTT. This gives the protein CASSMGPGTDTQYF. Complete variable domain (other parts from reference TRBV19 and TRBJ2-3): DGGITQSPKYLFRKEGQNVTLSCEQNLNHDAMYWYRQDPGQGLRLIYYSQIVNDFQKGDIAEGYSVSREKKESFPLTVTSAQKNPTAFYLCASSMGPGTDTQYFGPGTRLTVL.

The chain links TRBV21-1 to TRBJ1-2; the table assigns TRBD1, which was not confirmed against the DNA. TRBV21-1 is deemed a pseudogene. This CDR3 is built from 14 residues. The CDR3 reads CASSKQARNYGYTF. The DNA for the CDR3 is TGTGCCAGCAGCAAACAAGCCAGGAACTATGGCTACACCTTC.

The V call is TRBV2, the J call TRBJ1-2; D uncertain. The germline V gene has CDR1 SNHLY and CDR2 FYNNEI. Trimming cost V 4 bases and J 3 bases, with 3 bases left between them. CDR3 length equals 11 residues. The CDR3 DNA reads as TGTGCCAGCAGTGCCTACTATGGCTACACCTTC. It specifies CASSAYYGYTF. The variable domain in full, with the rest retrieved from reference TRBV2 and TRBJ1-2, is EPEVTQTPSHQVTQMGQEVILRCVPISNHLYFYWYRQILGQKVEFLVSFYNNEISEKSEIFDDQFSVERPDGSNFTLKIRSTKLEDSAMYFCASSAYYGYTFGSGTRLTVV.

This clone was seen a single time. This sequence joins TRBV5-6 and TRBJ1-1; 8 nucleotides line up with TRBD1. CDR1 is SGHDT, CDR2 YYEEEE, per germline. The CDR3 is 13 residues long. Germline trimming cut 4 bases from V and 8 bases from J; bases unmatched to any gene: 7. The CDR3 loop reads CASSIDRGGEAFF. The CDR3 coding sequence is TGTGCCAGCAGCATTGACAGGGGAGGAGAAGCTTTCTTT.

The chain uses TRBV12-5 and TRBJ1-5; 8 nucleotides line up with TRBD1. The junction had 5 bases not matched to a gene; V was cut back by 5 bases and J by 5 bases. Germline V gives CDR1 LGHNT, CDR2 FRNRAP. The CDR3 spans 14 residues. The CDR3 DNA is TGTGCTAGTGGTCCCGACAGGGGTGATCAGCCCCAGCATTTT. Translating gives CASGPDRGDQPQHF. The full variable domain, completed using reference TRBV12-5 and TRBJ1-5, is DARVTQTPRHKVTEMGQEVTMRCQPILGHNTVFWYRQTMMQGLELLAYFRNRAPLDDSGMPKDRFSAEMPDATLATLKIQPSEPRDSAVYFCASGPDRGDQPQHFGDGTRLSIL.

The chain links TRBV3-1 (or the pseudogene TRBV3-2) to TRBJ2-1; 9 bases align to TRBD2. This CDR3 contains 17 residues. With V trimmed by 3 bases and J by 0 bases, 6 bases remained unmatched. Germline lookup yields CDR1 LGHDT and CDR2 YNNKEL (reference sequence). CDR3 amino acids: CASSQLAGRSSYNEQFF. DNA for the CDR3: TGTGCCAGCAGCCAGCTAGCGGGACGGAGCTCCTACAATGAGCAGTTCTTC.

The chain employs TRBV6-6 and TRBJ1-5; D is unresolved. Trimming stripped 4 bases from V and 0 bases from J, with 7 bases between. This CDR3 has 14 amino acids. Germline-derived CDR1 and CDR2 are MNHNY and SVGAGI (reference sequence). Here the CDR3 reads CASSFTVSNQPQHF. CDR3 nucleotide sequence: TGTGCCAGCAGTTTTACAGTTAGCAATCAGCCCCAGCATTTT.

This chain uses TRBV24-1 with TRBJ2-7; 10 bases fit TRBD1. Germline CDR1 KGHDR, CDR2 SFDVKD. The CDR3 is made up of 14 amino acids. The trim removed 9 bases at V and 3 bases at J, leaving 7 bases unmatched. CDR3 protein: CATDSTGGYYEQYF. The CDR3 region has the DNA TGTGCCACCGATTCGACAGGGGGCTACTACGAGCAGTACTTC.